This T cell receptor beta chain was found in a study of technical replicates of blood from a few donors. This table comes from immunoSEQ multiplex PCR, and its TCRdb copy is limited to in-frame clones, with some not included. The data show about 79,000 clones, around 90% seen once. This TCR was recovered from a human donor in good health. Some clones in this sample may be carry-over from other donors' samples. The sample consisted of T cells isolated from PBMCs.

CDR3 DNA sequence: TGTGCCAGCAGCTTTTTGTCAGGGGAGAACACTGAAGCTTTCTTT. It translates to CASSFLSGENTEAFF. This chain joins TRBV7-2 and TRBJ1-1, with a possible D match to TRBD1 (6 bases). The CDR3 consists of 15 residues. The V end was cut by 3 bases, the J end by 1 base, with 12 bases between. Germline V gene lookup returns CDR1 SGHTA and CDR2 FQGNSA.